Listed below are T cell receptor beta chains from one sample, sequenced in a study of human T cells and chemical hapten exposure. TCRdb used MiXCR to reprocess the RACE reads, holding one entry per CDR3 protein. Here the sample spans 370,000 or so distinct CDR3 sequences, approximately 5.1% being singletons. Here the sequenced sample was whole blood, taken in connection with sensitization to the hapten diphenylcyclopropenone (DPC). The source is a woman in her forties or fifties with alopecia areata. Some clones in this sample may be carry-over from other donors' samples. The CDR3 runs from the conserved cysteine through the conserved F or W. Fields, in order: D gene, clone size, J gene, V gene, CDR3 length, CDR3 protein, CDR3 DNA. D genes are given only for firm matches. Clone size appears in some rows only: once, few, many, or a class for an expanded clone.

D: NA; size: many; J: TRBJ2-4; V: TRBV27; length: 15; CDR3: CASSYTTGAKNIQYF; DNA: TGTGCCAGCAGCTATACGACAGGAGCCAAAAACATTCAGTACTTC
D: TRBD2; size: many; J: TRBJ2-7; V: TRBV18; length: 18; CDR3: CASSPLSTSGGAVSEQYF; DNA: TGTGCCAGCTCACCATTATCAACTAGCGGGGGGGCTGTCTCGGAGCAGTACTTC
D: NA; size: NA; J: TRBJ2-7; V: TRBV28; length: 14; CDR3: CASSFPSMVGEQYF; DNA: TGTGCCAGCAGTTTTCCGTCGATGGTCGGCGAGCAGTACTTC
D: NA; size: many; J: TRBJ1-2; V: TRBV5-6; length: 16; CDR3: CASSLGEIGSSYGYTF; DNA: TGTGCCAGCAGCTTGGGAGAAATCGGCTCCTCCTATGGCTACACCTTC
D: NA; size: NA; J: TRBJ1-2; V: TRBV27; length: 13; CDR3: CASRESVQDGYTF; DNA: TGTGCCAGCAGGGAATCCGTACAGGATGGCTACACCTTC
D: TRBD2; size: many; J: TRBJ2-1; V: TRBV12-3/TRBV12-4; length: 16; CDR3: CASSPREAGGYNEQFF; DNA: TGTGCCAGCAGTCCCCGGGAAGCGGGGGGCTACAATGAGCAGTTCTTC
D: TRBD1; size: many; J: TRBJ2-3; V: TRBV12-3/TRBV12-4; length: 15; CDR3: CASSFAGTGTDTQYF; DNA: TGTGCCAGCAGTTTCGCCGGGACAGGCACAGATACGCAGTATTTT
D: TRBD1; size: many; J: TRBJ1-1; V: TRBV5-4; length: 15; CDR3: CASSAKQGAGTEAFF; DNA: TGTGCCAGCAGCGCAAAACAGGGGGCTGGCACTGAAGCTTTCTTT
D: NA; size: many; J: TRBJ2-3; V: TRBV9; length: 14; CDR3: CASSVATVLDTQYF; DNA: TGTGCCAGCAGCGTAGCTACTGTCCTAGATACGCAGTATTTT
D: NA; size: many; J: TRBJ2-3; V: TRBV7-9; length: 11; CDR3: CASSQGDTQYF; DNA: TGTGCCAGCAGCCAAGGAGATACGCAGTATTTT
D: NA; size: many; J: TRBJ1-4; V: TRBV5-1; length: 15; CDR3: CASSLTDQTNEKLFF; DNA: TGCGCCAGCAGCTTGACTGACCAAACTAATGAAAAACTGTTTTTT
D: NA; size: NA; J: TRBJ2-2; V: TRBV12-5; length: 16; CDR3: CASGLVLVQVAGELFF; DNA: TGTGCTAGTGGTTTGGTACTCGTACAGGTCGCCGGGGAGCTGTTTTTT
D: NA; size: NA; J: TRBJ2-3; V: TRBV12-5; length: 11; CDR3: CASAKADTQYF; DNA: TGTGCTAGTGCCAAAGCAGATACGCAGTATTTT
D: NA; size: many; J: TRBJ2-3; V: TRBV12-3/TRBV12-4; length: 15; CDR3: CASRASVGVTDTQYF; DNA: TGTGCCAGCAGAGCTTCTGTGGGTGTCACAGATACGCAGTATTTT
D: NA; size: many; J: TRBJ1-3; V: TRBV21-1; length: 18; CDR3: CASNDSPQTSSSGNTIYF; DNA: TGTGCCAGCAACGATTCTCCCCAGACGTCAAGCTCTGGAAACACCATATATTTT
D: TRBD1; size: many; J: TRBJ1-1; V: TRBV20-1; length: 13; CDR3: CSAIGQGATEAFF; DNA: TGCAGTGCTATTGGACAGGGGGCAACTGAAGCTTTCTTT
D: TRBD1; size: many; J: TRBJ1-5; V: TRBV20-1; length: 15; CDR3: CSAYPGTGLNQPQHF; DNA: TGCAGTGCTTATCCCGGGACAGGGCTTAATCAGCCCCAGCATTTT
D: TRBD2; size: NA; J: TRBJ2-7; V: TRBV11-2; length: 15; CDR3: CASSLRLTSEDELYF; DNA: TGTGCCAGCAGCCTCAGACTAACTAGCGAAGACGAGCTGTACTTC
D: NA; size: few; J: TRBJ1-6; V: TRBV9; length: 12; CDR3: CASSGILPPLHF; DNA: TGTGCCAGCAGCGGAATACTGCCACCCCTCCACTTT
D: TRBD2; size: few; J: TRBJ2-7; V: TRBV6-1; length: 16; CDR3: CASGSLPSGMGDEQYF; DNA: TGTGCCAGCGGCAGTCTTCCTAGCGGGATGGGAGACGAGCAGTACTTC
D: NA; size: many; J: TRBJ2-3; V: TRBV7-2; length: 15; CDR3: CASSPWDWSTDTQYF; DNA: TGTGCCAGCAGTCCATGGGACTGGAGCACAGATACGCAGTATTTT
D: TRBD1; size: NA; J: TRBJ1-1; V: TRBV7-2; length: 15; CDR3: CASSLERAGGTEAFF; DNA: TGTGCCAGCAGCTTAGAGAGGGCAGGGGGGACTGAAGCTTTCTTT
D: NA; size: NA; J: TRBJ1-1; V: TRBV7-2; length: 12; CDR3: CARYGPPPEAFF; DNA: TGTGCCAGGTATGGACCGCCCCCGGAGGCTTTCTTT
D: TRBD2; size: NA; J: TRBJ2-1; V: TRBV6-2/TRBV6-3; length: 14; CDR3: CASTGLAGGLGEFF; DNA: TGTGCCAGTACTGGACTAGCGGGAGGCTTAGGGGAGTTCTTC